Here is one T cell receptor beta chain with its context. Its antigen is unidentified. The data were obtained in a study of cytotoxic CD8 clonotypes in ibrutinib-treated CLL. The wider study: Over 10 relapsed/refractory, more than 14 treatment-naive; some 18 IGHV unmutated.

Repertoires were generated with immunoSEQ multiplex PCR, while TCRdb's copy carries only in-frame clones and drops some. The profile covers around 30,000 clones, with roughly 50% appearing a single time and around 5% taken by the ten largest. Trimming took off 3 bases at V and 2 bases at J, with 11 bases between the two ends. Germline V gene sequence: CDR1 SEHNR, CDR2 FQNEAQ (reference sequence). This CDR3 region has 16 residues. General observations from the study: Among the clonotypes, public ones were uncommon and contracted or held stable on treatment. Clonality increased at ibrutinib response and stayed stable in sustained remission. At progression, however, it fell back toward baseline.

The sequencing here drew on PBMCs, taken before ibrutinib treatment. The chain carries TRBV7-9 and TRBJ2-6; D is perhaps TRBD2 (5 bases). The sequence derives from a human donor with chronic lymphocytic leukemia. The CDR3: CASSFRTGAGANVLTF. The CDR3 bases are TGTGCCAGCAGCTTCCGGACCGGGGCTGGGGCCAACGTCCTGACTTTC.